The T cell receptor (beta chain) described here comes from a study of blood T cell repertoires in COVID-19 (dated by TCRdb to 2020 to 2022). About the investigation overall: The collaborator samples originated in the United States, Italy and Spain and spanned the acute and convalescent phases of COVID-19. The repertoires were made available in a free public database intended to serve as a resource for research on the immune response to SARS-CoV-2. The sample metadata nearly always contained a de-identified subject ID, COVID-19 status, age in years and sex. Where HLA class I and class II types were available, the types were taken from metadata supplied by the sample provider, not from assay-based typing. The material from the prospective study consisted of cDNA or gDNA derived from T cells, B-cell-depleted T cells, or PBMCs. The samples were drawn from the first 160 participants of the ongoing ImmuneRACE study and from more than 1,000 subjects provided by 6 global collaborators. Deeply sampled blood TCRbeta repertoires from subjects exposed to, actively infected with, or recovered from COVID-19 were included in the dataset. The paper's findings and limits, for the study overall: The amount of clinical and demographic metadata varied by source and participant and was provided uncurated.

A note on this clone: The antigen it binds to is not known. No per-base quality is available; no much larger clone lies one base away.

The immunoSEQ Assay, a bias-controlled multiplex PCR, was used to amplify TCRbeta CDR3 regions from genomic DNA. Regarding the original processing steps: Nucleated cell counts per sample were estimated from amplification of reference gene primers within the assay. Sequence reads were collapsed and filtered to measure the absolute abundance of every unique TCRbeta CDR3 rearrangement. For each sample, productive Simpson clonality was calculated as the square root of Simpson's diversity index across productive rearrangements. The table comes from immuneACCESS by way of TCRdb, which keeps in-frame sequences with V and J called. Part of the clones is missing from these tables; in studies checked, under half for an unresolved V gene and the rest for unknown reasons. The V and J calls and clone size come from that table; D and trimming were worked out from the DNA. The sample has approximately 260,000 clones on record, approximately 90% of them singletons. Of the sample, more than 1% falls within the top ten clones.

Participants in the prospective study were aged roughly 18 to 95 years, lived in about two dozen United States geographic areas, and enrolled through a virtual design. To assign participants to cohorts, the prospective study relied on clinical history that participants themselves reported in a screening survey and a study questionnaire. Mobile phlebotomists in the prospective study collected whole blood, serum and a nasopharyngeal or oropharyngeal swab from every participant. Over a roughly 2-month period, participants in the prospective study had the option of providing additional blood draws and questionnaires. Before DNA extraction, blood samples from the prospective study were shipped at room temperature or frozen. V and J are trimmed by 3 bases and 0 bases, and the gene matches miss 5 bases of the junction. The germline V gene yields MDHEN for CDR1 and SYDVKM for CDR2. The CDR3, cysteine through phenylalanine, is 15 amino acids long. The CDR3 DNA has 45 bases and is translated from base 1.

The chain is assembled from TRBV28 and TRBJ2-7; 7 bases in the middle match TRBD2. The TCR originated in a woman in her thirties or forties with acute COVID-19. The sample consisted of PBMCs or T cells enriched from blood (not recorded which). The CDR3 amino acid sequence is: CASSFIGTTSYEQYF. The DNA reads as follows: TGTGCCAGCAGTTTTATAGGGACTACCTCCTACGAGCAGTACTTC.